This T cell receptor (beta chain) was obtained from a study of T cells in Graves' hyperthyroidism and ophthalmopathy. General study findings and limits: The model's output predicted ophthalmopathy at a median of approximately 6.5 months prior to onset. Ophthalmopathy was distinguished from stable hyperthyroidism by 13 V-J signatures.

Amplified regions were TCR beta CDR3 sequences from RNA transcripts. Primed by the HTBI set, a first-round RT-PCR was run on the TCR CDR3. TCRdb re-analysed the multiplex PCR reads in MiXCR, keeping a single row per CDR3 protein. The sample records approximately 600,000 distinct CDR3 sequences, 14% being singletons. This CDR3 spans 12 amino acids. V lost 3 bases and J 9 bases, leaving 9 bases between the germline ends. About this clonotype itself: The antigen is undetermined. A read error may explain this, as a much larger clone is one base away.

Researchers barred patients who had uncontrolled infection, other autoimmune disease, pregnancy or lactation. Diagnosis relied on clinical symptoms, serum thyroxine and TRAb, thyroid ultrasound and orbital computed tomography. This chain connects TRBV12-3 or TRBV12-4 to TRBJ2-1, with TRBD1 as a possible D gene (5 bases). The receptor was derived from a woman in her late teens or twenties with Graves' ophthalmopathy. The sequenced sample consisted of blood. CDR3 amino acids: CASSLSGSEQFF. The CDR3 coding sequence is TGTGCCAGCAGTTTGTCAGGGTCTGAGCAGTTCTTC.